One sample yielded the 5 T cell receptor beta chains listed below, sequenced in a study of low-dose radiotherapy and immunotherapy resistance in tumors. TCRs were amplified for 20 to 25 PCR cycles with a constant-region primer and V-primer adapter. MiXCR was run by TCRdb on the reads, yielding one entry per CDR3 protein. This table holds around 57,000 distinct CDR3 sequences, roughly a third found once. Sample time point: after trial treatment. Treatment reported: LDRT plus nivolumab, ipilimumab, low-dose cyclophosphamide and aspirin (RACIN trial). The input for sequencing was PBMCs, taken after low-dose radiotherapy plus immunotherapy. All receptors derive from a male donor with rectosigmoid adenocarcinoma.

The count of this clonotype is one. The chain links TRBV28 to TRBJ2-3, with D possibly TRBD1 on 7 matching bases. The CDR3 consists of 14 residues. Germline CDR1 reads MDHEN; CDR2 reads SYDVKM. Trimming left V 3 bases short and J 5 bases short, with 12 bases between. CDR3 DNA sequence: TGTGCCAGCAGTTTGGAGGGGGCTATAGATACGCAGTATTTT. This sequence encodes CASSLEGAIDTQYF.

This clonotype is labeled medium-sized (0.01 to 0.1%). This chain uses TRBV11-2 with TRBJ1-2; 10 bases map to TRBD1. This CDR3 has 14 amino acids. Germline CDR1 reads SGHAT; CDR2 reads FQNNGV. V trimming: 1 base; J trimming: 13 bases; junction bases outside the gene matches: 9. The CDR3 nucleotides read TGTGCCAGCAGCTTAGCCGGGACAGGGGCGGGTTCCACCTTC. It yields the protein CASSLAGTGAGSTF.

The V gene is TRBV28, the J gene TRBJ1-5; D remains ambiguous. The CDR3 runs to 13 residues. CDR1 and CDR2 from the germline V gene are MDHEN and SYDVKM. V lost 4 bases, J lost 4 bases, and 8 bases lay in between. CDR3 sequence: CASSWRTNQPQHF. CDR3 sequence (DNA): TGTGCCAGCAGTTGGCGAACGAATCAGCCCCAGCATTTT.

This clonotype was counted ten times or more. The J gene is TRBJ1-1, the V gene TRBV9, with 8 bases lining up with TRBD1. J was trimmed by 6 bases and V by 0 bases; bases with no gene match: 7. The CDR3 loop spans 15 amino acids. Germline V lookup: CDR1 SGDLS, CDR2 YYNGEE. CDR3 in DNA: TGTGCCAGCAGCGTAGGGGACAGGATAGGACCTGAAGCTTTCTTT. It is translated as CASSVGDRIGPEAFF.

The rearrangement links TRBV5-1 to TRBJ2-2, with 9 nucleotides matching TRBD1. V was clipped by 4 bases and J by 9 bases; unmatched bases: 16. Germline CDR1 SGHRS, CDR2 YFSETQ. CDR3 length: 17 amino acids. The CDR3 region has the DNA TGCGCCAGCAGCCTCGAAAGCCCGGGACAGGGATACCGGGAGCTGTTTTTT. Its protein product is CASSLESPGQGYRELFF.